This T cell receptor (beta chain) was identified during a study of cytomegalovirus exposure and HLA in healthy donors. CDR1 is MGHDK, CDR2 SYGVNS, per germline. This CDR3 has 17 residues. After removal of 1 base from V and 3 bases from J, the junction contained 7 bases not matched to a gene. Libraries were prepared by immunoSEQ multiplex PCR; TCRdb keeps only in-frame clonotypes and omits some of them. The sample lists under 150,000 clones, around 84% occurring once. Sequencing was carried out using PBMCs. The clonotype originates from a man aged 18 to 29 in good health and CMV-seropositive. J is TRBJ1-4 and V is TRBV25-1; TRBD1 agrees at 8 bases. This CDR3 reads CASSEFGTGSSNEKLFF. Here the CDR3 DNA reads TGTGCCAGCAGTGAATTCGGGACAGGAAGTTCTAATGAAAAACTGTTTTTT.